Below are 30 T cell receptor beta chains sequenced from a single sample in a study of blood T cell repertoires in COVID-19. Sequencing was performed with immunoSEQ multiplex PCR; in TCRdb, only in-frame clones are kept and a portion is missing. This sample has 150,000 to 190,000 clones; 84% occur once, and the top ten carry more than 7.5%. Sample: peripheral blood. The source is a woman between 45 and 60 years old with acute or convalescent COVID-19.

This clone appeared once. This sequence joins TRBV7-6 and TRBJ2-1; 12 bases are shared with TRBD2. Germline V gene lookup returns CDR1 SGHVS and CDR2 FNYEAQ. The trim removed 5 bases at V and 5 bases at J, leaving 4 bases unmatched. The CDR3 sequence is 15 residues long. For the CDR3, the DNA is TGTGCCAGCAGCAGACTAGCGGGGGTTGACAATGAGCAGTTCTTC. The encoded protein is CASSRLAGVDNEQFF.

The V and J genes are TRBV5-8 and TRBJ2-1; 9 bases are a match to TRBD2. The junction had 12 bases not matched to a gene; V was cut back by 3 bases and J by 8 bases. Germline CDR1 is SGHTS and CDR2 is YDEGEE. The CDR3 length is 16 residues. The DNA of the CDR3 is TGTGCCAGCAGCTCGAAGTTTCCAGCGGGGGGCTATGAGCAGTTCTTC. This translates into CASSSKFPAGGYEQFF.

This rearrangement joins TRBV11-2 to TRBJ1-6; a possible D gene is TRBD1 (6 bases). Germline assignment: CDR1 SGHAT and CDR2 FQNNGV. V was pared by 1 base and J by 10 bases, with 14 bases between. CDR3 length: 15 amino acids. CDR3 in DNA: TGTGCCAGCAGCTTAGTATCACAGGGTCGCTCACCCCTCCACTTT. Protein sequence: CASSLVSQGRSPLHF.

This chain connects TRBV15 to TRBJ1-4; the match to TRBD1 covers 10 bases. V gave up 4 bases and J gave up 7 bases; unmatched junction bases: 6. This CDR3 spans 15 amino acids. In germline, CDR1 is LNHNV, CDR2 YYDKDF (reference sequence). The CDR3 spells CATSTRTGGVEKLFF. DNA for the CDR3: TGTGCCACCAGCACCCGGACAGGGGGAGTTGAAAAACTGTTTTTT.

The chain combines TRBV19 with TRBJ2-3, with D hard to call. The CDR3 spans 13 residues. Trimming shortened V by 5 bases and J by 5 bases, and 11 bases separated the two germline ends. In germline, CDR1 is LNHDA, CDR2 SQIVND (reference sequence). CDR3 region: CASSGQVRDTQYF. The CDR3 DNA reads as TGTGCCAGTAGTGGGCAGGTGCGAGATACGCAGTATTTT. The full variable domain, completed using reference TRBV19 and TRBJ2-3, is DGGITQSPKYLFRKEGQNVTLSCEQNLNHDAMYWYRQDPGQGLRLIYYSQIVNDFQKGDIAEGYSVSREKKESFPLTVTSAQKNPTAFYLCASSGQVRDTQYFGPGTRLTVL.

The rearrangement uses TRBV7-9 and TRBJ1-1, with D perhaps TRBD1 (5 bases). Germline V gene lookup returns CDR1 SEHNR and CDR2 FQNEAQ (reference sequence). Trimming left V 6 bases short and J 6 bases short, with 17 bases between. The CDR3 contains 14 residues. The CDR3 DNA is TGTGCCAGCAGGGGGCGTGAGTCCAACGCTGAAGCTTTCTTT. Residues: CASRGRESNAEAFF.

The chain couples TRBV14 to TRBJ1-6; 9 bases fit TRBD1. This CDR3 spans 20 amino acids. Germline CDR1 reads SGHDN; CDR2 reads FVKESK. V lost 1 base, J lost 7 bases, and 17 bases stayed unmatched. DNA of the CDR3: TGTGCCAGCAGCCAAGTCCGGGACAGGGCCCGTAACGGGCAGAATTCACCCCTCCACTTT. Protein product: CASSQVRDRARNGQNSPLHF.

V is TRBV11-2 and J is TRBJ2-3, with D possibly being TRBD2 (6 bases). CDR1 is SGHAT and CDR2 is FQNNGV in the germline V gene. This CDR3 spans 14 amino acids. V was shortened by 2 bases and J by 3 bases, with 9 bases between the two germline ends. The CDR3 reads CASSLPGATDTQYF. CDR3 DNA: TGTGCCAGCAGCTTACCGGGAGCGACAGATACGCAGTATTTT.

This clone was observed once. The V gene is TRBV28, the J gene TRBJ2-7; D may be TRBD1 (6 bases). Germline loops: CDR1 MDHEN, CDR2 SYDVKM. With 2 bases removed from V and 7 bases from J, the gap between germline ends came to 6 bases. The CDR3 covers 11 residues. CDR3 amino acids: CASSLQGEQYF. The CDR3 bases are TGTGCCAGCAGTTTACAGGGGGAGCAGTACTTC.

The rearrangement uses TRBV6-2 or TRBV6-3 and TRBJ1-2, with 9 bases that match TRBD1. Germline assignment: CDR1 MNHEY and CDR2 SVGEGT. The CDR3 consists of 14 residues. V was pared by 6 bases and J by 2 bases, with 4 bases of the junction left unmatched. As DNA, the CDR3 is TGTGCCAGCAGCCTCGGGACAGGGAACTATGGCTACACCTTC. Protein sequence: CASSLGTGNYGYTF.

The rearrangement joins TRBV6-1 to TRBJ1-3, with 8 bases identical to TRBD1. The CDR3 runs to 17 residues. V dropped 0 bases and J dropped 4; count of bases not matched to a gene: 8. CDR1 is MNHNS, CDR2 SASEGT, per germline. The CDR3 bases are TGTGCCAGCAGTGAAGCGACCTACCGGGACAGGGGAAACACCATATATTTT. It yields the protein CASSEATYRDRGNTIYF.

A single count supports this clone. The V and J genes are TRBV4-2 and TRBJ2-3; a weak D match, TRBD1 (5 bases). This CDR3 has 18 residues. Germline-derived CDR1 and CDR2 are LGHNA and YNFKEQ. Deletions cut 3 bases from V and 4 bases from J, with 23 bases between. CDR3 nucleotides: TGTGCCAGCAGCCAGGATACCCTGAGACAGATCCTGTCAGATACGCAGTATTTT. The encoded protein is CASSQDTLRQILSDTQYF.

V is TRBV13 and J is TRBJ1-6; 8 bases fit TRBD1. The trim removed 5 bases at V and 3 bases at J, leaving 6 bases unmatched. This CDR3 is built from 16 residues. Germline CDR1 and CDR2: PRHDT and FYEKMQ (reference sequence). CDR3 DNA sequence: TGTGCCAGCAGCCTGCGGACAGGGATCTATAATTCACCCCTCCACTTT. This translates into CASSLRTGIYNSPLHF. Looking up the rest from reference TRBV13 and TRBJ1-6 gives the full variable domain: AAGVIQSPRHLIKEKRETATLKCYPIPRHDTVYWYQQGPGQDPQFLISFYEKMQSDKGSIPDRFSAQQFSDYHSELNMSSLELGDSALYFCASSLRTGIYNSPLHFGNGTRLTVT.

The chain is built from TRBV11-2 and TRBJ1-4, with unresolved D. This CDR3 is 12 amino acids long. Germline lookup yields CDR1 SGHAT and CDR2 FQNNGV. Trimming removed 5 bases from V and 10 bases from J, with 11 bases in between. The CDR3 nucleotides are TGTGCCAGCAGCGCCCTCCCGGGAAAACTGTTTTTT. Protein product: CASSALPGKLFF.

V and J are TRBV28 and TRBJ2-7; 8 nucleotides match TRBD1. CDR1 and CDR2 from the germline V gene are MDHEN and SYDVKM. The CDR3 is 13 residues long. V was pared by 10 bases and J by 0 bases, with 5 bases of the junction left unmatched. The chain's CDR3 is CATRQGPSYEQYF. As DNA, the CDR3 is TGTGCCACCAGACAGGGGCCCTCCTACGAGCAGTACTTC.

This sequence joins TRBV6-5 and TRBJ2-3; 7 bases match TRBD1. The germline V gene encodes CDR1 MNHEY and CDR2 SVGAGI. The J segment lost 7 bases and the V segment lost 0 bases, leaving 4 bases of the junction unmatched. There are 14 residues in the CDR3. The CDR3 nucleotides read TGTGCCAGCAGTTACTCGGGACAGAAGAATACGCAGTATTTT. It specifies CASSYSGQKNTQYF.

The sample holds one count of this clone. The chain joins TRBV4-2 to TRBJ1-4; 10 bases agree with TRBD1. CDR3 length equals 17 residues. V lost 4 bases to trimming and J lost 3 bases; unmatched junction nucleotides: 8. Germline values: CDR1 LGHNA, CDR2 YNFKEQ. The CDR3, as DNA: TGTGCCAGCAGCCCCGGGACAGGGGAGGTAGCTAATGAAAAACTGTTTTTT. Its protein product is CASSPGTGEVANEKLFF.

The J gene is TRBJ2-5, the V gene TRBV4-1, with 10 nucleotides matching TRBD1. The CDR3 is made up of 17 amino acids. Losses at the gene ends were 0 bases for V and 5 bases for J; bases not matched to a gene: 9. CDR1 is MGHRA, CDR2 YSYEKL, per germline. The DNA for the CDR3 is TGCGCCAGCAGCCAAGATTTGAGAGACAGGGGGCGGGAGACCCAGTACTTC. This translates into CASSQDLRDRGRETQYF.

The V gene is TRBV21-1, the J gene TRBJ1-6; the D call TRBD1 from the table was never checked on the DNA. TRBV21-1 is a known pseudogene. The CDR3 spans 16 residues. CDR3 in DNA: TGTGCCAGCACCCGGACAGCCCAGGTAAGAAATTCACCCCTCCACTTT. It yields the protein CASTRTAQVRNSPLHF.

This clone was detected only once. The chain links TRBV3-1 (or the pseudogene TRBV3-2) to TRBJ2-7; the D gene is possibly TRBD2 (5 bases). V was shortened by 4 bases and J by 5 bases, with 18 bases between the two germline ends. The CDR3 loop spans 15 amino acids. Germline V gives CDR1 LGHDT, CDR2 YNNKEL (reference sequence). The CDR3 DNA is TGTGCCAGCAGCCTATCCGGAGGAGGAAGGGACGAGCAGTACTTC. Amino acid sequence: CASSLSGGGRDEQYF.

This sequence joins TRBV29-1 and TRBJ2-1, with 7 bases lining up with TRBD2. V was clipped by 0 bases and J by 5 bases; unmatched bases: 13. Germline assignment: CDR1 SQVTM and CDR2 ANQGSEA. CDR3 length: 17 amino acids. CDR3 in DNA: TGCAGCGTTGAAGATGGTCGCGGGAGTGAGTGGGACAATGAGCAGTTCTTC. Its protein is CSVEDGRGSEWDNEQFF.

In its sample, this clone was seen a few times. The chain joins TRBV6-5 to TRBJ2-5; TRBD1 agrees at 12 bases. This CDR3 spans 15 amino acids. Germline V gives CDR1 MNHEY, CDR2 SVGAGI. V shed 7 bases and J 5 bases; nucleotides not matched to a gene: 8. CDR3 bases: TGTGCCAGCAACGGGGGACAGGGGGCTTGGGAGACCCAGTACTTC. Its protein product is CASNGGQGAWETQYF.

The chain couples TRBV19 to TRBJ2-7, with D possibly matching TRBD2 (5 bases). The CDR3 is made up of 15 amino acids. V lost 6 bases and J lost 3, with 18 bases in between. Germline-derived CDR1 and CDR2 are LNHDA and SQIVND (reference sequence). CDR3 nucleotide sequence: TGTGCCAGTAGAATAATGGGCGGGCCTGTCTACGAGCAGTACTTC. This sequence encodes CASRIMGGPVYEQYF.

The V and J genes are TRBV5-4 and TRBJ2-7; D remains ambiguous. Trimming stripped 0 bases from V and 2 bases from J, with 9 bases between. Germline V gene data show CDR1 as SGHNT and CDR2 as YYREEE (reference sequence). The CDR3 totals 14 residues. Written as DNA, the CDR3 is TGTGCCAGCAGCTTGGCGCTAGTCCCCTACGAGCAGTACTTC. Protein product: CASSLALVPYEQYF.

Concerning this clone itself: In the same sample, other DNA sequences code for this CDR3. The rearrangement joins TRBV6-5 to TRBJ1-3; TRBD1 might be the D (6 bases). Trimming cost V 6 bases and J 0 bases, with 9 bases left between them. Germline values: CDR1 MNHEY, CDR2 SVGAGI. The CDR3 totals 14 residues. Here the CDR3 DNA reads TGTGCCAGCAGCAAGGACAGCTCTGGAAACACCATATATTTT. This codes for CASSKDSSGNTIYF.

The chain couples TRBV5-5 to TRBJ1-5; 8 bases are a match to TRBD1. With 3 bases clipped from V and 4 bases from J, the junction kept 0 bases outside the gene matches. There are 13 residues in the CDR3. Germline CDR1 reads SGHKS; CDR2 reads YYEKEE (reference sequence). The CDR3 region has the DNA TGTGCCAGCAGCTGGACAGGGAATCAGCCCCAGCATTTT. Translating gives CASSWTGNQPQHF.

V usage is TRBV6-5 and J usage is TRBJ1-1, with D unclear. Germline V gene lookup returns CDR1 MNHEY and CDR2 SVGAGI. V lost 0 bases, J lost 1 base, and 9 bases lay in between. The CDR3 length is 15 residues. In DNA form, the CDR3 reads TGTGCCAGCAGTTACTCGAGACGGGGGAACACTGAAGCTTTCTTT. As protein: CASSYSRRGNTEAFF.

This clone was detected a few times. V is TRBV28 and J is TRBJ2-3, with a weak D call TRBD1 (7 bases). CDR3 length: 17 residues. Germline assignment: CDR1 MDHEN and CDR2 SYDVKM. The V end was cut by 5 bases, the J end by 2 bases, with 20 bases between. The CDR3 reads CASSPFLQGGITDTQYF. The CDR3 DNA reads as TGTGCCAGCAGTCCTTTTTTGCAGGGGGGAATCACAGATACGCAGTATTTT.

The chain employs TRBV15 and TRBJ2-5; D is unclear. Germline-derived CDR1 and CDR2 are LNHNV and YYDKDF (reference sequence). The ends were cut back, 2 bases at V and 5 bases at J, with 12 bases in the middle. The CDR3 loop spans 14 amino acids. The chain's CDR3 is CATSRSRRRETQYF. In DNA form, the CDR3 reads TGTGCCACCAGCAGAAGCAGGCGACGGGAGACCCAGTACTTC.

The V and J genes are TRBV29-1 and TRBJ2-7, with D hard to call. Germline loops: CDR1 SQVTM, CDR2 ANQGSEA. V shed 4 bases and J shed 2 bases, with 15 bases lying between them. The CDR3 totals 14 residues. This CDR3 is CSVGAGAGPYEQYF. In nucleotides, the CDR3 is TGCAGCGTTGGCGCTGGTGCAGGCCCCTACGAGCAGTACTTC.